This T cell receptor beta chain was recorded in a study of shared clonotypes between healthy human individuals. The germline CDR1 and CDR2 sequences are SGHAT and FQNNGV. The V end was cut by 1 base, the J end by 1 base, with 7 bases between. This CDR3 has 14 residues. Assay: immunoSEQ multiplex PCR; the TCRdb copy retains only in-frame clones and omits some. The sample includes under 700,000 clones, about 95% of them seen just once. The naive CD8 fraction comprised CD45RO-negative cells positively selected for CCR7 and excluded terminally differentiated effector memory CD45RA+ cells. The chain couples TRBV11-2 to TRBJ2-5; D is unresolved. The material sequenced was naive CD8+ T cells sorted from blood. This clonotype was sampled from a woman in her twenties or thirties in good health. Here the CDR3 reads CASSLAGLQETQYF. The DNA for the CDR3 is TGTGCCAGCAGCTTAGCAGGCCTCCAAGAGACCCAGTACTTC.